The 16 T cell receptor beta chains below come from one sample, sequenced in a study of T-cell reconstitution after alpha-beta-depleted transplantation in children. The library targeted TCRbeta and was prepared with unique molecular identifiers. TCRdb independently ran MiXCR on the PCR reads; one entry per CDR3 protein. The repertoire has about 980,000 distinct CDR3 sequences, about 26% of them found once; the top ten carry 25% to 35%. Specimen: PBMCs, mostly from graft donor cells, collected 360 days after TCRalphabeta/CD19-depleted stem cell transplant. All receptors come from a boy younger than two who had a stem cell transplant for SCID, so the T cells may come from the graft donor.

A remark on this clonotype: The CDR3 carries no conserved terminal phenylalanine or tryptophan, so it likely arises from a read error. The J gene is TRBJ1-5, the V gene TRBV7-2; 7 nucleotides match TRBD1. The CDR3 extends over 14 amino acids. V shed 1 base, J shed 6 bases, and the junction held 3 bases outside the gene matches. Germline V lookup: CDR1 SGHTA, CDR2 FQGNSA. This chain's CDR3 is CASSLGRGGQPQHL. CDR3 sequence (DNA): TGTGCCAGCAGCTTAGGCAGGGGGGGTCAGCCCCAGCATCTT.

This clonotype came up once. This chain joins TRBV6-1 and TRBJ2-3; TRBD2 matches 8 bases. The J segment lost 5 bases and the V segment lost 4 bases, leaving 11 bases of the junction unmatched. Germline V gene lookup returns CDR1 MNHNS and CDR2 SASEGT. CDR3 size: 16 residues. The CDR3 sequence is CASSAGGAVVEDTQYF. As DNA, the CDR3 is TGTGCCAGCAGTGCCGGGGGGGCCGTTGTAGAAGATACGCAGTATTTT.

The V and J genes are TRBV29-1 and TRBJ2-1; perhaps TRBD1 as D (5 bases). The CDR3 is 13 amino acids. Germline-derived CDR1 and CDR2 are SQVTM and ANQGSEA. V lost 4 bases, J lost 3 bases, and 10 bases lay in between. The CDR3 region is CSVVGHNYNEQFF. The CDR3 DNA reads TGCAGCGTTGTAGGACACAACTACAATGAGCAGTTCTTC.

This clonotype showed up just a few times. The chain uses TRBV24-1 and TRBJ1-1; D call uncertain. Trimming shortened V by 10 bases and J by 5 bases, and 16 bases separated the two germline ends. The germline V gene has CDR1 KGHDR and CDR2 SFDVKD. The CDR3 is 13 residues long. The CDR3 region has the DNA TGTGCCACGTCAGATTCAGGCGGGACTGAAGCTTTCTTT. Amino acids: CATSDSGGTEAFF.

The gene calls are TRBV24-1 and TRBJ2-3; TRBD1 or TRBD2 may be the D gene (5 bases each). The germline V gene encodes CDR1 KGHDR and CDR2 SFDVKD. Trimming took 7 bases from V and 0 from J, leaving 13 bases between them. This CDR3 spans 15 amino acids. Written as DNA, the CDR3 is TGTGCCACCAGCGATCCTTGGGACAGCACAGATACGCAGTATTTT. The encoded protein is CATSDPWDSTDTQYF.

The chain links TRBV10-3 to TRBJ1-2, with a possible D match to TRBD1 (6 bases). The ends were cut back, 6 bases at V and 3 bases at J, with 11 bases in the middle. The CDR3 sequence is 13 residues long. Per germline, CDR1 ENHRY and CDR2 SYGVKD. CDR3 sequence reads: CAIRTGFDYGYTF. CDR3 bases: TGTGCCATCAGGACAGGTTTTGACTATGGCTACACCTTC.

This chain joins TRBV5-6 and TRBJ2-7, with D perhaps given as TRBD1 or TRBD2 (5 bases each). CDR3 length: 15 amino acids. The germline gives CDR1 SGHDT, CDR2 YYEEEE. V gave up 2 bases and J gave up 6 bases, with 18 bases separating them. The CDR3 nucleotides read TGTGCCAGCAGCTTTGAGGGGCCGATCCCTTCCGAGCAGTACTTC. It specifies CASSFEGPIPSEQYF.

The chain carries TRBV28 and TRBJ1-1; D is ambiguous. V was clipped by 10 bases and J by 0 bases, with 12 bases between them. This CDR3 spans 13 amino acids. Germline values: CDR1 MDHEN, CDR2 SYDVKM. The CDR3 sequence is CAIWGRLNTEAFF. As DNA, the CDR3 is TGTGCCATCTGGGGTCGGTTGAACACTGAAGCTTTCTTT.

The table lists this clonotype with a few counts. The V call is TRBV29-1, the J call TRBJ2-7; no firm D call. Trimming took 6 bases from V and 0 from J, leaving 15 bases between them. Germline V gives CDR1 SQVTM, CDR2 ANQGSEA. The CDR3 spans 14 residues. CDR3 sequence reads: CSVLGPGSSYEQYF. CDR3 nucleotides: TGCAGCGTCCTTGGCCCAGGAAGCTCCTACGAGCAGTACTTC.

The J gene is TRBJ2-7, the V gene TRBV27, with D possibly TRBD1 on 5 matching bases. The CDR3 contains 13 residues. The V and J ends lost 8 bases and 0 bases respectively, with 11 bases between them. CDR1 and CDR2 from the germline V gene are MNHEY and SMNVEV (reference sequence). The CDR3 sequence is CASADSFSYEQYF. CDR3 nucleotides: TGTGCCAGCGCCGACAGTTTCTCCTACGAGCAGTACTTC.

Only a few counts were recorded for this clonotype. The rearrangement joins TRBV20-1 to TRBJ2-3; possible D gene TRBD2, 5 bases. The CDR3 is 17 residues long. V was shortened by 0 bases and J by 1 base, with 17 bases between the two germline ends. Germline loops: CDR1 DFQATT, CDR2 SNEGSKA (reference sequence). CDR3 sequence reads: CSARELSAADRTDTQYF. The CDR3 nucleotides read TGCAGTGCTAGAGAGCTTAGCGCAGCGGACCGCACAGATACGCAGTATTTT.

Only a few counts were recorded for this clonotype. The chain has TRBV4-2 and TRBJ2-2; no firm D call. Between the trimmed V and J ends, which lost 3 bases and 7 bases, there was a span of 9 bases. The CDR3 extends over 13 amino acids. In germline, CDR1 is LGHNA, CDR2 YNFKEQ. The CDR3 nucleotides read TGTGCCAGCAGCCACGTCAGCAGCGGGGAGCTGTTTTTT. The encoded protein is CASSHVSSGELFF.

Only one count was recorded for this clonotype. The chain recombines TRBV20-1 with TRBJ2-7, with TRBD1 matching over 11 bases. The J segment lost 0 bases and the V segment lost 2 bases, leaving 3 bases of the junction unmatched. The CDR3 is made up of 15 amino acids. Germline V gene sequence: CDR1 DFQATT, CDR2 SNEGSKA (reference sequence). The CDR3 nucleotides are TGCAGTGCTAGATCGGGACAGGGGGGCTCCTACGAGCAGTACTTC. The encoded protein is CSARSGQGGSYEQYF.

The chain is built from TRBV5-1 and TRBJ2-1; D is ambiguous. The CDR3 runs 15 residues. Trimming stripped 0 bases from V and 8 bases from J, with 15 bases between. Germline V gene data show CDR1 as SGHRS and CDR2 as YFSETQ. The CDR3 bases are TGCGCCAGCAGCTTGGCGGGCCCGAGGAGAGATGAGCAGTTCTTC. Translation gives CASSLAGPRRDEQFF.

This clonotype was detected ten times or more. V usage is TRBV27 and J usage is TRBJ2-5; 9 bases line up with TRBD1. This CDR3 contains 13 residues. The junction had 4 bases not matched to a gene; V was cut back by 6 bases and J by 5 bases. Germline V lookup: CDR1 MNHEY, CDR2 SMNVEV (reference sequence). The CDR3 DNA follows: TGTGCCAGCAGCTGGGACAGGGAGGAGACCCAGTACTTC. Translation gives CASSWDREETQYF.

This chain connects TRBV12-3 or TRBV12-4 to TRBJ2-2; D call uncertain. With 5 bases removed from V and 4 bases from J, the gap between germline ends came to 17 bases. The CDR3 consists of 16 residues. This chain's CDR3 is CASSADRMIRTGELFF. CDR3 DNA sequence: TGTGCCAGCAGTGCCGACCGAATGATACGCACCGGGGAGCTGTTTTTT.